What follows are 7 T cell receptor beta chains derived from one specimen sequenced in a study of vaccination and CD4 T cells after COVID-19. No antigen has been assigned to these receptors. Noted treatment: roughly 10-day PBMC culture with coronavirus spike peptide pools or control peptides (ViraFEST assay). CD4+ T cells that had been cultured provided DNA sequenced with the Oncomine TCR Beta short-read assay. TCRdb analysed the PCR reads with MiXCR anew, one entry per CDR3 protein. This table holds around 15,000 distinct CDR3 sequences, about 40% found once. The sample taken for sequencing was cultured CD4+ T cells from blood. The receptors come from a human donor with COVID-19.

The chain uses TRBV20-1 and TRBJ2-7, with 7 bases aligning to TRBD2. The CDR3 sequence is 15 residues long. The trim removed 5 bases at V and 7 bases at J, leaving 17 bases unmatched. CDR1 DFQATT and CDR2 SNEGSKA come from the germline V gene (reference sequence). The CDR3 spells CSAVIPAGLTGEQYF. DNA for the CDR3: TGCAGTGCTGTTATCCCAGCGGGGCTGACGGGGGAGCAGTACTTC.

This rearrangement joins TRBV14 to TRBJ1-4; 7 bases are shared with TRBD1. V lost 4 bases, J lost 7 bases, and 3 bases stayed unmatched. Germline V lookup: CDR1 SGHDN, CDR2 FVKESK. There are 13 residues in the CDR3. The CDR3 here is CASSRDSREKLFF. Here the CDR3 DNA reads TGTGCCAGCAGCCGGGACAGTCGTGAAAAACTGTTTTTT.

This sequence joins TRBV10-3 and TRBJ2-1, with 9 positions matching TRBD2. Germline V gene lookup returns CDR1 ENHRY and CDR2 SYGVKD. J gave up 0 bases and V 4 bases, and 7 bases lay outside the gene matches. The CDR3 covers 17 residues. The CDR3 sequence is CAISAHSGGSSYNEQFF. The CDR3, as DNA: TGTGCCATCAGTGCCCATAGCGGGGGTTCCTCCTACAATGAGCAGTTCTTC.

The chain employs TRBV19 and TRBJ1-1; the D gene is possibly TRBD1 (6 bases). Germline V gives CDR1 LNHDA, CDR2 SQIVND (reference sequence). The V and J ends lost 4 bases and 1 base respectively, with 13 bases between them. The CDR3 length is 15 residues. The CDR3 DNA sequence: TGTGCCAGTAGTAGAGGGGGGGCAGGGAACACTGAAGCTTTCTTT. It specifies CASSRGGAGNTEAFF.

The V and J genes are TRBV20-1 and TRBJ1-4; D not certain. V shed 3 bases and J shed 13 bases, with 12 bases lying between them. There are 11 residues in the CDR3. CDR1 and CDR2 (germline): DFQATT, SNEGSKA (reference sequence). The CDR3 reads CSAREGQILFF. The CDR3 nucleotides read TGCAGTGCTAGGGAAGGCCAGATACTGTTTTTT.

The rearrangement uses TRBV29-1 and TRBJ1-5; D might be TRBD1 (6 bases). Per germline, CDR1 SQVTM and CDR2 ANQGSEA. V lost 4 bases, J lost 7 bases, and 14 bases lay in between. This CDR3 is 13 amino acids long. The CDR3 protein is CSVGEGGRQPQHF. CDR3 DNA: TGCAGCGTTGGGGAAGGGGGGCGGCAGCCCCAGCATTTT.

V gene TRBV28 combines with J gene TRBJ2-3; no clear D gene. The length of the CDR3 is 14 residues. Germline CDR1 and CDR2: MDHEN and SYDVKM. V lost 5 bases and J 0 bases, leaving 9 bases between the germline ends. Written as DNA, the CDR3 is TGTGCCAGCAGTGACCGTCCTAGCACAGATACGCAGTATTTT. This encodes CASSDRPSTDTQYF. Filled out from reference TRBV28 and TRBJ2-3, the complete variable domain reads DVKVTQSSRYLVKRTGEKVFLECVQDMDHENMFWYRQDPGLGLRLIYFSYDVKMKEKGDIPEGYSVSREKKERFSLILESASTNQTSMYLCASSDRPSTDTQYFGPGTRLTVL.